The 27 T cell receptor beta chains listed next were all sequenced from one sample in a study of control samples from healthy donors and cancer patients. The protocol was immunoSEQ multiplex PCR, while the TCRdb copy is restricted to in-frame clones and leaves out a portion. The sample shows 90,000 to 100,000 clones, about four fifths of them seen only once. The sample comprised blood. These receptor sequences come from a man in his fifties or sixties in good health.

The chain carries TRBV13 and TRBJ1-5, with D possibly TRBD1 on 6 matching bases. The CDR3 extends over 13 amino acids. V lost 5 bases and J 5 bases, leaving 10 bases between the germline ends. CDR1 and CDR2 (germline): PRHDT, FYEKMQ (reference sequence). The CDR3 DNA reads TGTGCCAGCAGCCTCAGGGGTTATCAGCCCCAGCATTTT. Encoded protein: CASSLRGYQPQHF.

The chain links TRBV2 to TRBJ1-1; D call uncertain. V was cut by 8 bases and J by 4 bases, with 17 bases left in between. The CDR3 loop spans 14 amino acids. Germline V lookup: CDR1 SNHLY, CDR2 FYNNEI. The CDR3 nucleotides read TGTGCCAGCGCCCGAGAGGTATTCGGCACTGAAGCTTTCTTT. Residues: CASAREVFGTEAFF.

The table lists this clone with a count of one. The gene calls are TRBV29-1 and TRBJ1-1; D uncertain. V lost 0 bases and J 8 bases, leaving 13 bases between the germline ends. The germline CDR1 and CDR2 sequences are SQVTM and ANQGSEA. The CDR3 runs 13 residues. The CDR3 spells CSVEDRVGIEAFF. The CDR3 nucleotides read TGCAGCGTTGAAGATCGGGTGGGAATCGAAGCTTTCTTT.

The gene calls are TRBV29-1 and TRBJ1-4; weak D call: TRBD1 (6 bases). Germline V lookup: CDR1 SQVTM, CDR2 ANQGSEA. The CDR3 sequence is 17 residues long. V lost 3 bases, J lost 5 bases, and 22 bases lay in between. In nucleotides, the CDR3 is TGCAGCGTTGAGCCAATTGACCGGGACACGGTGAATGAAAAACTGTTTTTT. Translation: CSVEPIDRDTVNEKLFF.

CDR3 residues: CASSLAGSETYEQYF. In nucleotides, the CDR3 is TGCGCCAGCAGCTTGGCCGGTTCAGAAACCTACGAGCAGTACTTC. The genes are TRBV5-1 and TRBJ2-7; unclear D gene. This CDR3 spans 15 amino acids. V shed 0 bases and J shed 2 bases, with 12 bases lying between them. Germline loops: CDR1 SGHRS, CDR2 YFSETQ. The full variable domain, completed using reference TRBV5-1 and TRBJ2-7, is KAGVTQTPRYLIKTRGQQVTLSCSPISGHRSVSWYQQTPGQGLQFLFEYFSETQRNKGNFPGRFSGRQFSNSRSEMNVSTLELGDSALYLCASSLAGSETYEQYFGPGTRLTVT.

Note on this clone: Given a much more abundant clone one base away, this may be a read error. The chain carries TRBV6-6 and TRBJ1-1; no definite D call. Looked up from germline, CDR1 is MNHNY and CDR2 is SVGAGI (reference sequence). V was trimmed by 2 bases and J by 8 bases, leaving 12 bases between them. The CDR3 spans 13 residues. The CDR3 loop reads CASSYKDQAEAFF. DNA of the CDR3: TGTGCCAGCAGTTACAAGGACCAAGCAGAAGCTTTCTTT.

This clone has just a few counts. CDR3 in DNA: TGTGCCAGCAGCCAAGAAGAGTCTCTTCGTAATTCACCCCTCCACTTT. As protein: CASSQEESLRNSPLHF. The chain employs TRBV3-1 (or the pseudogene TRBV3-2) and TRBJ1-6; no firm D call. This CDR3 region has 16 residues. The V end lost 0 bases, the J end lost 6 bases, and 12 bases lay between the germline ends. Germline loops: CDR1 LGHDT, CDR2 YNNKEL (reference sequence).

This clone appeared a single time. The rearrangement joins TRBV5-1 to TRBJ2-3, with 7 bases matching TRBD1. Trimming at V came to 0 bases and at J to 4 bases, leaving 5 bases not matched to a gene. The CDR3 sequence is 15 residues long. Per germline, CDR1 SGHRS and CDR2 YFSETQ. CDR3 in DNA: TGCGCCAGCAGCTTGGACGGGACAGCCGCAGATACGCAGTATTTT. The encoded protein is CASSLDGTAADTQYF.

This chain connects TRBV5-1 to TRBJ2-3; 7 bases match TRBD2. This CDR3 has 15 amino acids. Germline lookup yields CDR1 SGHRS and CDR2 YFSETQ. After removal of 0 bases from V and 1 base from J, the junction contained 2 bases not matched to a gene. Here the CDR3 DNA reads TGCGCCAGCAGCTTGGTGGCGGGGGGCACAGATACGCAGTATTTT. This sequence encodes CASSLVAGGTDTQYF. Supplemented by reference TRBV5-1 and TRBJ2-3, the full variable domain reads KAGVTQTPRYLIKTRGQQVTLSCSPISGHRSVSWYQQTPGQGLQFLFEYFSETQRNKGNFPGRFSGRQFSNSRSEMNVSTLELGDSALYLCASSLVAGGTDTQYFGPGTRLTVL.

The CDR3 spells CASSSPGGAYEQYF. CDR3 DNA: TGTGCCAGCAGCTCCCCGGGGGGAGCCTACGAGCAGTACTTC. The chain couples TRBV13 to TRBJ2-7; 7 positions match TRBD2. After removal of 4 bases from V and 2 bases from J, the junction contained 5 bases not matched to a gene. Looked up from germline, CDR1 is PRHDT and CDR2 is FYEKMQ (reference sequence). The CDR3 extends over 14 amino acids.

The CDR3 DNA is TGTGCCAGCAGCTCTAGCGGGAGGGCGGGTGAGCAGTTCTTC. This encodes CASSSSGRAGEQFF. The V gene is TRBV11-3, the J gene TRBJ2-1, with 12 bases fitting TRBD2. The CDR3 is 14 residues long. Germline trimming cut 4 bases from V and 9 bases from J; bases unmatched to any gene: 4. Germline V gene sequence: CDR1 SGHNT, CDR2 YENEEA.

V gene TRBV7-3 combines with J gene TRBJ2-7, with D hard to call. V shed 3 bases and J shed 1 base, with 22 bases lying between them. The germline V gene encodes CDR1 SGHTA and CDR2 FQGTGA. This CDR3 is 18 amino acids long. CDR3 sequence: CASSFSMVTGPPSYEQYF. CDR3 nucleotide sequence: TGTGCCAGCAGCTTTTCTATGGTAACGGGTCCACCATCCTACGAGCAGTACTTC.

The CDR3 spells CASSPPGTGREKLFF. The CDR3 DNA is TGTGCCAGCAGCCCGCCCGGGACAGGGAGAGAAAAACTGTTTTTT. This chain uses TRBV3-1 (or the pseudogene TRBV3-2) with TRBJ1-4; TRBD1 matches at 9 bases. The V segment lost 4 bases and the J segment 8 bases; nucleotides outside the gene matches: 8. The CDR3 runs 15 residues. Germline assignment: CDR1 LGHDT and CDR2 YNNKEL (reference sequence).

V gene TRBV6-4 combines with J gene TRBJ1-6, with D unresolved. From germline, CDR1 is MRHNA and CDR2 SNTAGT. V shed 2 bases and J shed 4 bases, with 6 bases lying between them. CDR3 length equals 14 residues. CDR3 sequence (DNA): TGTGCCAGCAGTGACGGAGGTTATAATTCACCCCTCCACTTT. Translated: CASSDGGYNSPLHF.

This clone was picked up one time. The chain is built from TRBV6-5 and TRBJ1-1; the D is unclear. Germline V CDR1 and CDR2: MNHEY, SVGAGI. The CDR3 has 13 residues. Trimming cost V 5 bases and J 1 base, with 8 bases left between them. The CDR3 is CASSLEENTEAFF. The CDR3 DNA follows: TGTGCCAGCAGTCTAGAGGAGAACACTGAAGCTTTCTTT.

The gene calls are TRBV5-6 and TRBJ1-2; D ambiguous. The CDR3 has 14 residues. V was clipped by 4 bases and J by 3 bases, with 13 bases between them. Germline lookup yields CDR1 SGHDT and CDR2 YYEEEE. CDR3 residues: CASSGGSAYYGYTF. The CDR3 DNA is TGTGCCAGCAGCGGAGGATCGGCTTACTATGGCTACACCTTC.

The genes are TRBV5-1 and TRBJ2-1; 8 bases fit TRBD2. The CDR3 totals 13 residues. CDR1 SGHRS and CDR2 YFSETQ come from the germline V gene. The trim removed 4 bases at V and 9 bases at J, leaving 6 bases unmatched. CDR3 nucleotides: TGCGCCAGCAGCCCGGGACTAGGAGCTGAGCAGTTCTTC. Translated: CASSPGLGAEQFF. Looking up the rest from reference TRBV5-1 and TRBJ2-1 gives the full variable domain: KAGVTQTPRYLIKTRGQQVTLSCSPISGHRSVSWYQQTPGQGLQFLFEYFSETQRNKGNFPGRFSGRQFSNSRSEMNVSTLELGDSALYLCASSPGLGAEQFFGPGTRLTVL.

The V call is TRBV27, the J call TRBJ2-7; D is possibly TRBD1 or TRBD2 (5 bases each). Looked up from germline, CDR1 is MNHEY and CDR2 is SMNVEV (reference sequence). CDR3 size: 15 residues. V lost 5 bases, J lost 1 base, and 15 bases lay in between. The CDR3 protein is CASSRQGTLSYEQYF. CDR3 nucleotides: TGTGCCAGCAGTCGCCAAGGGACCCTTTCCTACGAGCAGTACTTC.

This clone was seen more than once but under ten times. The V and J genes are TRBV6-5 and TRBJ2-3; 10 bases line up with TRBD2. Germline assignment: CDR1 MNHEY and CDR2 SVGAGI. V gave up 7 bases and J gave up 3 bases; unmatched junction bases: 7. The CDR3 sequence is 15 residues long. The CDR3 DNA reads TGTGCCAGCATTAAGCGGGGGGGCGGGACAGATACGCAGTATTTT. Its translation is CASIKRGGGTDTQYF.

The J gene is TRBJ2-5, the V gene TRBV28, with 7 nucleotides matching TRBD2. Trimming removed 7 bases from V and 7 bases from J; junction bases left unmatched: 12. The CDR3 is 14 amino acids. Germline lookup yields CDR1 MDHEN and CDR2 SYDVKM. The chain's CDR3 is CASIPQRDGGTQYF. CDR3 sequence (DNA): TGTGCCAGCATCCCCCAGCGGGATGGCGGGACCCAGTACTTC.

This clone occurred once. The gene calls are TRBV28 and TRBJ2-7, with D possibly being TRBD1 or TRBD2 (5 bases each). The germline V and J ends were trimmed by 2 bases and 4 bases, with 6 bases remaining between them. This CDR3 has 12 amino acids. Germline CDR1 and CDR2: MDHEN and SYDVKM. The CDR3 loop is CASSLGGYEQYF. CDR3 nucleotides: TGTGCCAGCAGTTTAGGGGGATACGAGCAGTACTTC.

Only a few counts were recorded for this clone. The rearrangement links TRBV7-2 to TRBJ2-7; D not certain. V lost 1 base and J 9 bases, leaving 13 bases between the germline ends. This CDR3 region has 13 residues. Germline V gives CDR1 SGHTA, CDR2 FQGNSA. As DNA, the CDR3 is TGTGCCAGCAGCTTAGGTCAAGCGCTCCCGCAGTACTTC. Translated, it gives CASSLGQALPQYF. The full variable domain, its missing parts supplied by reference TRBV7-2 and TRBJ2-7, is GAGVSQSPSNKVTEKGKDVELRCDPISGHTALYWYRQSLGQGLEFLIYFQGNSAPDKSGLPSDRFSAERTGGSVSTLTIQRTQQEDSAVYLCASSLGQALPQYFGPGTRLTVT.

The chain joins TRBV27 to TRBJ1-2, with 7 positions matching TRBD1. This CDR3 is 17 amino acids long. Germline CDR1 MNHEY, CDR2 SMNVEV (reference sequence). Trimming removed 2 bases from V and 2 bases from J; junction bases left unmatched: 11. DNA of the CDR3: TGTGCCAGCAGTTTAAAATTTGGGGGGGACAGCAACTATGGCTACACCTTC. Its translation: CASSLKFGGDSNYGYTF.

The V call is TRBV5-1, the J call TRBJ2-1; a possible D gene is TRBD2 (5 bases). This CDR3 has 17 residues. The germline gives CDR1 SGHRS, CDR2 YFSETQ. V lost 3 bases, J lost 5 bases, and 21 bases lay in between. CDR3 amino acids: CASSSIGGVASNNEQFF. CDR3 DNA: TGCGCCAGCAGCTCCATAGGAGGCGTGGCCAGTAACAATGAGCAGTTCTTC. The full variable domain, completed using reference TRBV5-1 and TRBJ2-1, is KAGVTQTPRYLIKTRGQQVTLSCSPISGHRSVSWYQQTPGQGLQFLFEYFSETQRNKGNFPGRFSGRQFSNSRSEMNVSTLELGDSALYLCASSSIGGVASNNEQFFGPGTRLTVL.

The CDR3 region is CASSRSTTGGPYNSPLHF. In DNA, the CDR3 is TGTGCCAGCAGCCGTTCCACGACAGGGGGACCCTATAATTCACCCCTCCACTTT. The gene calls are TRBV11-2 and TRBJ1-6; 9 bases are a match to TRBD1. There are 18 residues in the CDR3. With 5 bases clipped from V and 2 bases from J, the junction kept 10 bases outside the gene matches. CDR1 is SGHAT, CDR2 FQNNGV, per germline. Based on the CDR3 plus reference TRBV11-2 and TRBJ1-6, the full variable domain is EAGVAQSPRYKIIEKRQSVAFWCNPISGHATLYWYQQILGQGPKLLIQFQNNGVVDDSQLPKDRFSAERLKGVDSTLKIQPAKLEDSAVYLCASSRSTTGGPYNSPLHFGNGTRLTVT.

The V gene is TRBV19, the J gene TRBJ2-7; D could derive from TRBD1 or TRBD2 (5 bases each). The CDR3 sequence is 15 residues long. The germline CDR1 and CDR2 sequences are LNHDA and SQIVND (reference sequence). V lost 4 bases to trimming and J lost 4 bases, with 17 bases between them. Here the CDR3 reads CASSTRGAGWYEQYF. The DNA for the CDR3 is TGTGCCAGTAGTACCCGAGGGGCCGGGTGGTACGAGCAGTACTTC.

The V and J genes are TRBV4-2 and TRBJ2-5; the match to TRBD2 covers 9 bases. V was clipped by 0 bases and J by 5 bases; unmatched bases: 7. Germline V CDR1 and CDR2: LGHNA, YNFKEQ. CDR3 length: 16 amino acids. As DNA, the CDR3 is TGTGCCAGCAGCCAAGAGGGAGGCGGGGGGGCGGAGACCCAGTACTTC. Its protein is CASSQEGGGGAETQYF.